This TCR beta chain emerged from a study of T cells in Graves' hyperthyroidism and ophthalmopathy. This clonotype was seen ten or more times. The antigen is unknown. The germline V and J ends were trimmed by 2 bases and 3 bases, with 7 bases remaining between them. From germline, CDR1 is MDHEN and CDR2 SYDVKM. The CDR3 consists of 13 residues. The TCR beta CDR3 regions underwent amplification using RNA transcripts as the source. RT-PCR in the first round (using the HTBI primer set) targeted the TCR CDR3. TCRdb fed the multiplex PCR reads into MiXCR, producing one record per CDR3 protein. The sample comprises 500,000 or so distinct CDR3 sequences, roughly 15% of which are singletons, and roughly 29% rests with the top ten. General study findings and limits: Clonotypes that were expanded in thyroid above 0.001 mostly appeared in blood too. Before onset, ophthalmopathy was predicted by the model a median around 6 months earlier.

Inclusion characteristics of ophthalmopathy patients comprised a Clinical Activity Score of at least 3, a NOSPECS grade of at least 4, and duration under 3 months. Sequenced: blood. The TCR originated in a woman in her twenties or thirties with Graves' ophthalmopathy. J is TRBJ1-1 and V is TRBV28; no definite D call. The CDR3 coding sequence is TGTGCCAGCAGTTTAAGTGGCGACACTGAAGCTTTCTTT. As protein: CASSLSGDTEAFF.